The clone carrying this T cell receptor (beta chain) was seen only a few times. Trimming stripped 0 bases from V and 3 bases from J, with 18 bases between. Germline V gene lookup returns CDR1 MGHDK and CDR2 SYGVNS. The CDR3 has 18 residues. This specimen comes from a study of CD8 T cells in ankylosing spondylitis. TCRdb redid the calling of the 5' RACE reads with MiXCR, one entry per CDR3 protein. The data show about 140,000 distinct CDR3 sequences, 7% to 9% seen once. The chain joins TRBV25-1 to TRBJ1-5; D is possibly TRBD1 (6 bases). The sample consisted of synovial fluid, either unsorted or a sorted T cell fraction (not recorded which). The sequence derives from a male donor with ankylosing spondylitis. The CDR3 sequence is CASSEYRPAGAYNQPQHF. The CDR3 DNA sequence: TGTGCCAGCAGTGAATATAGGCCGGCGGGGGCCTACAATCAGCCCCAGCATTTT.